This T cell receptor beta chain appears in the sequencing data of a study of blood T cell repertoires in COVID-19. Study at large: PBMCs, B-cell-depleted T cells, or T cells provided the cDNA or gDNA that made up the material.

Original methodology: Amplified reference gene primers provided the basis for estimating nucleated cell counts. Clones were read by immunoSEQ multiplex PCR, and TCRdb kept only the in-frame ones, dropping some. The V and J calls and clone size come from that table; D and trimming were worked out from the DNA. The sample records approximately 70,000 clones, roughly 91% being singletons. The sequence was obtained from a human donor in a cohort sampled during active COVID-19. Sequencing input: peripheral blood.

The CDR3 spells CASSTYPGTSGDTQYF. The DNA of the CDR3 is TGCGCCAGCAGCACCTACCCCGGGACTAGCGGAGATACGCAGTATTTT. The V call is TRBV5-1, the J call TRBJ2-3, with 11 nucleotides matching TRBD2. V gave up 4 bases and J gave up 5 bases; unmatched junction bases: 9. Germline CDR1 reads SGHRS; CDR2 reads YFSETQ. The CDR3 loop spans 16 amino acids.